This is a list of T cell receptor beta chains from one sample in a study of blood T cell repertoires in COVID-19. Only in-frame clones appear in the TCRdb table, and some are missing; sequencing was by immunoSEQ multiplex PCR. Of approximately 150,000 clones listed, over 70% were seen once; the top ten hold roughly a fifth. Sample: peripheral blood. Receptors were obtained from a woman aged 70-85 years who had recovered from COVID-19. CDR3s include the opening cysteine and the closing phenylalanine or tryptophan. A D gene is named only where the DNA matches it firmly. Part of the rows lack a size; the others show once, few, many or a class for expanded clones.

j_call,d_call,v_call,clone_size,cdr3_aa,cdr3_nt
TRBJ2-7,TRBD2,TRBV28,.,CASSLLASGLSYEQYF,TGTGCCAGCAGTTTATTGGCTAGCGGGCTCTCCTACGAGCAGTACTTC
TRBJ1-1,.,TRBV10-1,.,CASSGGLLNTEAFF,TGCGCCAGCAGCGGGGGGCTTTTGAACACTGAAGCTTTCTTT
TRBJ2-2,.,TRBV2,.,CASTRASDSPNTGELFF,TGTGCCAGCACCCGCGCCAGCGACAGCCCGAACACCGGGGAGCTGTTTTTT
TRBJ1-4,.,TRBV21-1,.,CASPRLPHGEKLFF,TGTGCCAGCCCACGTCTGCCCCACGGGGAAAAACTGTTTTTT
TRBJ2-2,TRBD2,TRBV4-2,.,CASSQVQREAPGELFF,TGTGCCAGCAGCCAAGTTCAGCGGGAGGCCCCCGGGGAGCTGTTTTTT
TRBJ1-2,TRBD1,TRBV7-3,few,CASSLNTGDGYTF,TGTGCCAGCAGCTTAAACACAGGGGACGGCTACACCTTC
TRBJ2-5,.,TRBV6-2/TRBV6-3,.,CASSWGVETQYF,TGTGCCAGCAGTTGGGGGGTGGAGACCCAGTACTTC
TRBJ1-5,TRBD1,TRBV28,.,CASSLGQGALRSNQPQHF,TGTGCCAGCAGTTTAGGACAGGGGGCCCTCCGGAGCAATCAGCCCCAGCATTTT
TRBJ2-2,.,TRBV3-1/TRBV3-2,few,CASSQGWRERELFF,TGTGCCAGCAGCCAAGGTTGGCGGGAACGGGAGCTGTTTTTT
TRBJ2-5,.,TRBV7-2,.,CASGPWETQYF,TGTGCCAGCGGGCCGTGGGAGACCCAGTACTTC
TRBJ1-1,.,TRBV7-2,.,CASSPRRGGYTEAFF,TGTGCCAGCAGCCCTAGGAGGGGGGGGTACACTGAAGCTTTCTTT
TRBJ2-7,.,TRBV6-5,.,CASTGWGRAYEQYF,TGTGCCAGCACCGGTTGGGGCAGAGCCTACGAGCAGTACTTC
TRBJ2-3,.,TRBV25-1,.,CASSESSTDTQYF,TGTGCCAGCAGTGAATCTAGCACAGATACGCAGTATTTT
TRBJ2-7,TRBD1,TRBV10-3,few,CAISARQGAVGEQYF,TGTGCCATCAGTGCCCGGCAGGGGGCGGTCGGCGAGCAGTACTTC
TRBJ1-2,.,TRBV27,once,CASSLSHPGDHNYGYTF,TGTGCCAGCAGTTTATCGCACCCGGGGGACCACAACTATGGCTACACCTTC
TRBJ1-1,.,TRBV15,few,CATSRAEWGGAFF,TGTGCCACCAGCAGAGCGGAATGGGGGGGAGCTTTCTTT
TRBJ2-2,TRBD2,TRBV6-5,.,CASSYSGTSGRVLFF,TGTGCCAGCAGTTACTCCGGGACTAGCGGGAGGGTGCTGTTTTTT
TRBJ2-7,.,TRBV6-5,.,CASAEAGAGREQYF,TGTGCCAGTGCCGAGGCAGGGGCGGGTAGGGAGCAGTACTTC
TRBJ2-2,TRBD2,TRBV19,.,CASSIGRGGSVTGELFF,TGTGCCAGTAGTATTGGGCGGGGCGGGAGTGTTACCGGGGAGCTGTTTTTT
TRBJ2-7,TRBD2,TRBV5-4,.,CASSPRTSDPYEQYF,TGTGCCAGCAGCCCTCGGACTAGCGACCCCTACGAGCAGTACTTC
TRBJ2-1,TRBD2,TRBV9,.,CASSVAGTSGNEQFF,TGTGCCAGCAGCGTAGCTGGGACTAGCGGTAATGAGCAGTTCTTC
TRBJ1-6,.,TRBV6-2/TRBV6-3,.,CASSYSKVPGGSGSYNSPLHF,TGTGCCAGCAGTTACTCGAAGGTTCCGGGGGGGTCCGGCTCCTATAATTCACCCCTCCACTTT
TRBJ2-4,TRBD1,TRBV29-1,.,CSVLGTGQAVQYF,TGCAGCGTCTTGGGGACCGGACAGGCCGTTCAGTACTTC
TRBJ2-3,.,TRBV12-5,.,CASGLGAGLLGDTQYF,TGTGCTAGTGGTTTGGGGGCGGGCCTCCTCGGAGATACGCAGTATTTT